This T cell receptor beta chain was sequenced during a study of blood T cell repertoires in COVID-19. Study overall: Donors in the United States, Italy and Spain gave samples during acute or convalescent COVID-19. PBMCs, B-cell-depleted T cells, or T cells provided the cDNA or gDNA that made up the material.

The V segment lost 3 bases and the J segment 7 bases; nucleotides outside the gene matches: 3. CDR1 and CDR2 (germline): DFQATT, SNEGSKA (reference sequence). The CDR3 totals 13 residues. Original data processing: Amplification of reference gene primers was used by the study to estimate nucleated cell counts. TCRdb's copy holds only in-frame clones and misses some; the assay was immunoSEQ multiplex PCR. That table furnishes V, J and clone size, whereas the DNA furnished D and trimming. This table has about 120,000 clones, about nine tenths appearing once. J is TRBJ1-5 and V is TRBV20-1; 10 bases agree with TRBD1. The origin of this receptor is a man aged 40-55 years with acute or convalescent COVID-19. Sequenced material: peripheral blood. CDR3 nucleotides: TGCAGTGCTAGTCCGACAGGGGGCCAGCCCCAGCATTTT. Its protein product is CSASPTGGQPQHF.